This record concerns one T cell receptor (beta chain) sequence. What it binds is not known. Bone marrow was aspirated after transplant. It came from the posterior iliac crest or another site. The data derive from a study of graft-versus-host responses after intestinal transplantation. Study in general: Isolated intestinal, liver-intestinal, or multivisceral transplants were what recipients had. Anti-thymocyte globulin induction preceded three to four years of tacrolimus and steroid maintenance in all recipients.

Broader study findings: Researchers found GvH clones in recipient marrow, and some showed up first in ileum or blood.

Profiling relied on immunoSEQ multiplex PCR, and the TCRdb table lists in-frame clones only, not all of them. The sample contains about 20,000 clones, around nine tenths of which appear only once. The junction had 12 bases not matched to a gene; V was cut back by 4 bases and J by 8 bases. Germline assignment: CDR1 SGHTS and CDR2 YDEGEE. This CDR3 has 17 residues. The sequence came from a human patient who received an intestinal transplant, so some T cells may come from the graft donor. V gene TRBV5-8 combines with J gene TRBJ1-4; the match to TRBD1 covers 12 bases. The source was bone marrow, collected around 120 days after transplant. In DNA, the CDR3 is TGTGCCAGCAGCCGGGGACAGGGGGCGCGTATCTTAGAAAAACTGTTTTTT. It codes for CASSRGQGARILEKLFF.